One sample yielded the 3 T cell receptor beta chains listed below, sequenced in a study of memory CD4+ T cells and cytomegalovirus serostatus. Clones were sequenced by immunoSEQ multiplex PCR, and TCRdb holds only the in-frame ones, with some missing. The data hold 35,000 to 50,000 clones, with 76% observed a single time. The sort gate was single viable CD3+CD4+CD8-CD45RO+ cells for memory CD4+ T cells. The sample was memory CD4+ T cells from blood. Receptors originate from an adult in good health and CMV-seronegative.

The chain uses TRBV5-4 and TRBJ2-5, with a weak D call TRBD1 (5 bases). This CDR3 spans 13 amino acids. V shed 1 base and J shed 5 bases, with 9 bases lying between them. Germline CDR1 and CDR2: SGHNT and YYREEE (reference sequence). CDR3 sequence (DNA): TGTGCCAGCAGCTTGACAGGAGCGGAGACCCAGTACTTC. Translating gives CASSLTGAETQYF.

CDR3 nucleotides: TGCGCCAGCAGCCCCAATAGTGGGATCTACGAGCAGTACTTC. This translates into CASSPNSGIYEQYF. The chain combines TRBV5-1 with TRBJ2-7; D unresolved. Trimming removed 4 bases at V and 3 bases at J, with 14 bases between. Per the germline V gene, CDR1 is SGHRS and CDR2 is YFSETQ. There are 14 residues in the CDR3.

Remarks on this clone: The same CDR3 can be traced to other DNA sequences in this sample. The chain couples TRBV7-2 to TRBJ1-5; D gene ambiguous. Trimming took off 7 bases at V and 7 bases at J, with 17 bases between the two ends. Germline CDR1 and CDR2: SGHTA and FQGNSA. CDR3 size: 14 residues. CDR3 amino acids: CASTSGGGYQPQHF. The CDR3 region has the DNA TGTGCCAGCACCTCAGGAGGCGGCTACCAGCCCCAGCATTTT.